This TCR beta chain stems from a study of T-cell memory formation after mild COVID-19. Study as a whole: There were largely donor-specific TCR clusters.

TCRdb used MiXCR to reprocess the 5' RACE reads, holding one entry per CDR3 protein. Of under 250,000 distinct CDR3 sequences detected, 7.5% to 10% appear once; the ten largest clones hold 22%. For this clonotype: The antigen is undetermined.

Findings of the study overall: Contracting clones, day 15 to 85, had balanced CD4/CD8, and later expanders favored CD4+. Second-wave clones with a day 37 peak had unconfirmed SARS-CoV-2 specificity. Pre-infection memory contained some responding clones, which suggested that cross-reactive memory had joined.

V gave up 2 bases and J gave up 5 bases, with 17 bases separating them. Germline lookup yields CDR1 SGHVS and CDR2 FNYEAQ. The CDR3 is 16 amino acids. The chain is built from TRBV7-6 and TRBJ2-3; weak D call: TRBD2 (5 bases). The clonotype was recovered from a man aged 18 to 29 who had mild COVID-19 (a few samples of this study predate the infection). Cell type and time point are not known. The sample was PBMCs or a T cell subset sorted from them (not recorded which). CDR3 loop: CASSLRSPVGGDTQYF. CDR3 in DNA: TGTGCCAGCAGCTTACGATCCCCGGTAGGAGGAGATACGCAGTATTTT.